This T cell receptor (beta chain) was captured in a study of blood T cells in healthy people across ages. Regarding the study as a whole: Because donor CMV status was unknown, expanded clonotype changes were possibly confounded.

Each sample yielded at least 5.5 micrograms of PBMC total RNA. Using a J-beta primer mix together with a sample-barcoded 5' primer, a second PCR was run for roughly 6 to 11 cycles. A single record per CDR3 protein comes from TCRdb applying MiXCR to the 5' RACE reads. The sample carries some 790,000 distinct CDR3 sequences, 29% recorded once. This clonotype was observed many times. Its specificity is unknown. Germline lookup yields CDR1 SGHDT and CDR2 YYEEEE. Trimming removed 1 base at V and 5 bases at J, with 16 bases between. This CDR3 is 15 amino acids long. V and J are TRBV5-6 and TRBJ2-7; D is uncertain. The sequenced sample consisted of blood. This TCR came from a woman of 80 years or more in good health. DNA for the CDR3: TGTGCCAGCAGCTTGCCATTGGAGACATCCCACGAGCAGTACTTC. This sequence encodes CASSLPLETSHEQYF.